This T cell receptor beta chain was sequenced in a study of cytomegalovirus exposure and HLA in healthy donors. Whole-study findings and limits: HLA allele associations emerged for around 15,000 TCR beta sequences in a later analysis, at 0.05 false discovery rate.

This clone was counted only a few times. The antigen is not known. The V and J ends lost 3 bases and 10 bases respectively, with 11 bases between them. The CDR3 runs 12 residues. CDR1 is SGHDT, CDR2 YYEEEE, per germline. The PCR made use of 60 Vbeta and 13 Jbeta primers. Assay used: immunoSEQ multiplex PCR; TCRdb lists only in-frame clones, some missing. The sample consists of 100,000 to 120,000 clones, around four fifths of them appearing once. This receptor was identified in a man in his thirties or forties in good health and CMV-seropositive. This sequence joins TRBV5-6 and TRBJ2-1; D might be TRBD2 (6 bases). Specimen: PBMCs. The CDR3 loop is CASSYTAGEQFF. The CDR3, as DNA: TGTGCCAGCAGCTACACCGCGGGGGAGCAGTTCTTC.